These T cell receptor beta chains were read from a single sample in a study of CD8 T cells in Susac syndrome. In TCRdb, the immunoSEQ multiplex PCR reads were re-called with MiXCR into one record per CDR3 protein. The data show about 150,000 distinct CDR3 sequences, approximately 96% seen once. The sequencing sample was made of CD4+ T cells from PBMCs. These receptors all stem from a human donor with Susac syndrome. Both conserved end residues are part of each CDR3. Each record gives: D gene, V gene, J gene, CDR3 protein, CDR3 DNA. A D gene is named only where the DNA matches it firmly.

-	TRBV15	TRBJ1-2	CATSRDGGPYGYTF	TGTGCCACCAGCAGAGATGGGGGGCCCTATGGCTACACCTTC
-	TRBV7-9	TRBJ1-1	CASSPNNEAFF	TGTGCCAGCAGCCCTAATAATGAAGCTTTCTTT
TRBD2	TRBV6-5	TRBJ2-1	CASSYSTRGGDNEQFF	TGTGCCAGCAGTTACTCGACCCGGGGAGGGGACAATGAGCAGTTCTTC
-	TRBV20-1	TRBJ1-2	CSASVAGGAYYYGYTF	TGCAGTGCTTCTGTCGCCGGGGGCGCCTATTACTATGGCTACACCTTC
-	TRBV28	TRBJ1-1	CASHGGILLTEAFF	TGTGCCAGCCACGGAGGGATCTTACTAACTGAAGCTTTCTTT
-	TRBV20-1	TRBJ1-5	CSASLTGNQPQHF	TGCAGTGCTAGTCTCACGGGCAATCAGCCCCAGCATTTT
-	TRBV18	TRBJ1-1	CASSPGLLNTEAFF	TGTGCCAGCTCACCTGGACTGCTGAACACTGAAGCTTTCTTT
-	TRBV20-1	TRBJ1-6	CSARLSGRVGNSPLHF	TGCAGTGCTAGGCTTTCCGGCAGGGTGGGGAATTCACCCCTCCACTTT
TRBD2	TRBV4-2	TRBJ2-7	CASSQDSGSPYEQYF	TGTGCCAGCAGCCAGGATAGCGGGAGTCCCTACGAGCAGTACTTC
TRBD2	TRBV29-1	TRBJ2-3	CSVEEGRLAGADTQYF	TGCAGCGTTGAAGAGGGTCGGTTAGCGGGGGCAGATACGCAGTATTTT
-	TRBV20-1	TRBJ2-3	CSAPSGDTQYF	TGCAGTGCCCCGTCGGGAGATACGCAGTATTTT
-	TRBV5-4	TRBJ2-5	CASSLEQGGQTQYF	TGTGCCAGCAGCTTGGAACAGGGAGGACAGACCCAGTACTTC
TRBD1	TRBV28	TRBJ2-3	CASSFAGTGSSDTQYF	TGTGCCAGCAGTTTCGCCGGGACAGGGTCGTCAGATACGCAGTATTTT
TRBD2	TRBV7-9	TRBJ2-7	CASSLEYSGSPYEQYF	TGTGCCAGCAGCTTAGAGTATAGCGGGAGCCCCTACGAGCAGTACTTC
TRBD2	TRBV3-1	TRBJ2-7	CASSQVPPGLAGGYEQYF	TGTGCCAGCAGCCAAGTCCCCCCAGGACTAGCGGGAGGTTACGAGCAGTACTTC
-	TRBV6-5	TRBJ2-5	CASSYSRTQTQYF	TGTGCCAGCAGTTACTCTCGAACTCAGACCCAGTACTTC
TRBD1	TRBV28	TRBJ2-1	CASSLSETGVQFF	TGTGCCAGCAGTTTATCCGAGACAGGGGTGCAGTTCTTC
TRBD1	TRBV7-3	TRBJ1-2	CASSLTGGTGLNYGYTF	TGTGCCAGCAGCTTAACGGGGGGGACAGGGCTCAACTATGGCTACACCTTC
TRBD1	TRBV7-3	TRBJ2-3	CASSVQGSSTDTQYF	TGTGCCAGCAGCGTACAGGGGTCTAGCACAGATACGCAGTATTTT
TRBD1	TRBV5-1	TRBJ2-7	CASSPEVPGGEQYF	TGCGCCAGCAGCCCGGAGGTTCCAGGGGGCGAGCAGTACTTC
-	TRBV9	TRBJ2-1	CASSTGQPDDEQFF	TGTGCCAGCAGCACCGGACAGCCGGATGATGAGCAGTTCTTC
-	TRBV7-9	TRBJ2-7	CASSPTSVEQYF	TGTGCCAGCAGCCCAACTAGTGTCGAGCAGTACTTC
-	TRBV3-1	TRBJ1-2	CASSQYASTGGYGYTF	TGTGCCAGCAGCCAATACGCTTCGACGGGGGGCTATGGCTACACCTTC
-	TRBV3-1	TRBJ1-3	CASSSTGGSLNTIYF	TGTGCCAGCAGCTCGACAGGTGGAAGTTTAAACACCATATATTTT